This TCR beta chain was sequenced during a study of PD-1 blockade in classical Hodgkin lymphoma. Overall study findings and caveats: Patients were excluded if nivolumab began under 1 year after ASCT (the autologous transplant).

A note on this clone: Antigen: not known.

The assay was immunoSEQ multiplex PCR, and TCRdb's table has in-frame clones only and misses some. This sample yields about 30,000 clones, of which just under 80% are seen a single time; 35% belongs to the top ten. Each patient's relapse followed autologous stem cell transplantation, and brentuximab vedotin exposure varied. This CDR3 region has 16 residues. Germline CDR1 is LNHDA and CDR2 is SQIVND (reference sequence). J was trimmed by 3 bases and V by 6 bases; bases with no gene match: 11. This chain joins TRBV19 and TRBJ2-1, with 7 bases identical to TRBD1. The TCR comes from a human donor with classical Hodgkin lymphoma. This specimen consisted of peripheral blood mononuclear cells (PBMCs), obtained before the second cycle of nivolumab. CDR3 sequence reads: CASSFTPGTVYNEQFF. As DNA, the CDR3 is TGTGCCAGTAGCTTCACCCCCGGGACAGTCTACAATGAGCAGTTCTTC.